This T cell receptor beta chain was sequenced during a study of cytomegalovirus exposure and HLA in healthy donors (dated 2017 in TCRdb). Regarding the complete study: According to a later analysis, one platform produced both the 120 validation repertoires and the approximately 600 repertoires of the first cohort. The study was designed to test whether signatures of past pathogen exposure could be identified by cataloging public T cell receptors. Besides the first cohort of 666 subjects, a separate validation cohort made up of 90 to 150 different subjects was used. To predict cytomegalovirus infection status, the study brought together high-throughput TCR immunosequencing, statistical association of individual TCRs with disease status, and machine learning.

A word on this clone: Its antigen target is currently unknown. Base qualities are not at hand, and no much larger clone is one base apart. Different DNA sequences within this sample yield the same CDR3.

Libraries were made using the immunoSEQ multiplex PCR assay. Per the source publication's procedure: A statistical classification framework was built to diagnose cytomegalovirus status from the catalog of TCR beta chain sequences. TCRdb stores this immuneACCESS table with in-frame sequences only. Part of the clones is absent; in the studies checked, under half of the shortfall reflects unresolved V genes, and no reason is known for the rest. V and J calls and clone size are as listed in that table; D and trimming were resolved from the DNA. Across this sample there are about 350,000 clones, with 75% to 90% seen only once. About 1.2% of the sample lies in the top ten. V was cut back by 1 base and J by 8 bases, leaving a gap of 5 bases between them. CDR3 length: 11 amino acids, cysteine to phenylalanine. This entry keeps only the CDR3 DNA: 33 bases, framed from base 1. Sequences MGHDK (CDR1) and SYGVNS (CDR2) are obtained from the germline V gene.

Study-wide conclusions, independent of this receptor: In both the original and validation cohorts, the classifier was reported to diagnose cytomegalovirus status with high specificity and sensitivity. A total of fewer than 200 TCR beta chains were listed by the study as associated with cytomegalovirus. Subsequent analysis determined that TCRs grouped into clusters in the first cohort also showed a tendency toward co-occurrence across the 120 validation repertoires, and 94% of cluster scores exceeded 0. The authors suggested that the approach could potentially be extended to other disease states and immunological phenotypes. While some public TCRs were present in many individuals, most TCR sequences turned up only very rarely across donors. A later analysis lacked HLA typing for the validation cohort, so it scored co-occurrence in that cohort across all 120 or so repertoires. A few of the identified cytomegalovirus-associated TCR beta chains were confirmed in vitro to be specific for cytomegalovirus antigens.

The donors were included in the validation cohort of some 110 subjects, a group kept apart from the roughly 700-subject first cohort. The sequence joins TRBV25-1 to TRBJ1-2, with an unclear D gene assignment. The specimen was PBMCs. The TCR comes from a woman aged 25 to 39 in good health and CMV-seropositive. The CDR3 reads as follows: CASSELEGYTF. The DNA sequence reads TGTGCCAGCAGTGAATTGGAGGGCTACACCTTC.